The 10 T cell receptor beta chains below come from one sample, sequenced in a study of cytomegalovirus exposure and HLA in healthy donors. This PCR relied on a set of 60 Vbeta primers and 13 Jbeta primers. TCRdb's table, derived via immunoSEQ multiplex PCR, lists solely in-frame clones and lacks some. This table holds about 160,000 clones, roughly three quarters found once. Material for sequencing was PBMCs. These receptors came from a middle-aged man in good health and CMV-seropositive.

The chain employs TRBV18 and TRBJ2-7; D might be TRBD1 (5 bases). V lost 2 bases and J lost 1, with 9 bases in between. CDR1 is KGHSH and CDR2 is LQKENI in the germline V gene. This CDR3 is 14 amino acids long. In DNA, the CDR3 is TGTGCCAGCTCACCAAAAGGGGCGTCCTACGAGCAGTACTTC. Its translation is CASSPKGASYEQYF.

The chain uses TRBV5-4 and TRBJ1-6; no reliable D call. Trimming pared 4 bases from V and 8 bases from J, leaving 16 bases between. The CDR3 contains 15 residues. The germline CDR1 and CDR2 sequences are SGHNT and YYREEE (reference sequence). CDR3 nucleotides: TGTGCCAGCAGCCTCCAACTGGGAGACCATTCACCCCTCCACTTT. Its protein product is CASSLQLGDHSPLHF.

This clone came up once. The DNA of the CDR3 is TGTGCCAGCAGCTGGACCGGGACTAGCACGTATTTT. Protein product: CASSWTGTSTYF. The chain employs TRBV7-2 and TRBJ2-3; 9 nucleotides line up with TRBD2. CDR1 is SGHTA and CDR2 is FQGNSA in the germline V gene. V lost 4 bases and J lost 14; bases outside the gene matches: 7. CDR3 size: 12 residues.

This chain links TRBV5-6 with TRBJ2-5; TRBD2 agrees at 7 bases. This CDR3 spans 17 amino acids. Germline CDR1 and CDR2: SGHDT and YYEEEE. V was pared by 3 bases and J by 5 bases, with 16 bases of the junction left unmatched. The CDR3 is CASSSVLAGISGETQYF. The CDR3 DNA follows: TGTGCCAGCAGCTCGGTTCTGGCGGGGATTAGCGGGGAGACCCAGTACTTC.

This clone has a handful of counts. The rearrangement joins TRBV2 to TRBJ2-3; 10 bases align to TRBD1. The CDR3 runs 14 residues. Germline CDR1 and CDR2: SNHLY and FYNNEI. The ends lost 6 bases at V and 6 bases at J; junction bases unmatched: 6. The CDR3 is CASSGQGEWDTQYF. The CDR3 DNA reads as TGTGCCAGCAGCGGACAGGGGGAGTGGGATACGCAGTATTTT.

This chain joins TRBV10-1 and TRBJ2-5, with 7 bases lining up with TRBD1. The CDR3 has 15 amino acids. Per germline, CDR1 WNHNN and CDR2 SYGVQD (reference sequence). The junction had 9 bases not matched to a gene; V was cut back by 7 bases and J by 1 base. DNA of the CDR3: TGCGCCAGCAAGGCCGGGACAGCCTTCCAAGAGACCCAGTACTTC. The encoded protein is CASKAGTAFQETQYF.

The rearrangement joins TRBV7-8 to TRBJ1-1; D is possibly TRBD1 (6 bases). Looked up from germline, CDR1 is SGHVS and CDR2 is FQNEAQ. This CDR3 is 15 amino acids long. V lost 1 base and J lost 4, with 13 bases in between. The DNA of the CDR3 is TGTGCCAGCAGCTTAGTCCCAGGGGTTGGCACTGAAGCTTTCTTT. Amino acids: CASSLVPGVGTEAFF.

The chain joins TRBV6-5 to TRBJ1-4; D not certain. Germline assignment: CDR1 MNHEY and CDR2 SVGAGI. CDR3 length equals 15 residues. Trimming took 2 bases from V and 4 from J, leaving 11 bases between them. The CDR3 here is CASSYQTGFNEKLFF. CDR3 sequence (DNA): TGTGCCAGCAGTTACCAGACGGGTTTTAATGAAAAACTGTTTTTT.

J is TRBJ2-7 and V is TRBV7-2; D remains ambiguous. This CDR3 has 11 amino acids. V lost 5 bases and J 4 bases, leaving 6 bases between the germline ends. CDR1 is SGHTA, CDR2 FQGNSA, per germline. The chain's CDR3 is CASSLNYEQYF. Written as DNA, the CDR3 is TGTGCCAGCAGCCTAAATTACGAGCAGTACTTC.

This clone was seen a handful of times. The gene calls are TRBV30 and TRBJ1-2; a weak D match, TRBD1 (5 bases). The CDR3 spans 14 residues. V lost 1 base and J lost 4, with 13 bases in between. Germline values: CDR1 GTSNPN, CDR2 SVGIG (reference sequence). The DNA of the CDR3 is TGTGCCTGGAGTGGGGGAGGGACCCGCTATGGCTACACCTTC. This translates into CAWSGGGTRYGYTF.